This T cell receptor beta chain was sequenced in a study of T-cell reconstitution after alpha-beta-depleted transplantation in children. Molecular barcoding with unique molecular identifiers was used for the TCRbeta library. In TCRdb, the PCR reads were re-called with MiXCR into one record per CDR3 protein. In the table there are about 610,000 distinct CDR3 sequences, roughly a tenth of which are singletons. From germline, CDR1 is SEHNR and CDR2 FQNEAQ (reference sequence). This CDR3 is built from 13 residues. Trimming shortened V by 6 bases and J by 3 bases, and 10 bases separated the two germline ends. In this sample, this clonotype turned up many times.

The chain couples TRBV7-9 to TRBJ2-3; D remains unclear. This specimen was PBMCs from the stem cell graft donor, taken from the stem cell graft. The TCR comes from a human donor who donated a stem cell graft to a child with acute myeloid leukemia. CDR3: CASRDAATDTQYF. The CDR3 DNA reads TGTGCCAGCAGAGACGCTGCTACAGATACGCAGTATTTT.